This TCR beta chain was captured in a study of OX40 agonist ivuxolimab in advanced cancers. Study context: Intravenous ivuxolimab was administered to patients every 2 weeks at 0.01 to 10 mg/kg. General study points: The CD4+ and CD8+ T cells in the blood had expanded clonally by week 6 at 0.1 to 3.0 mg/kg.

This CDR3 comprises 17 residues. The V segment lost 5 bases and the J segment 1 base; nucleotides outside the gene matches: 7. Looked up from germline, CDR1 is MGHRA and CDR2 is YSYEKL. This clone was seen more than once but under ten times. Antigen specificity is unknown. The table came from immunoSEQ multiplex PCR; TCRdb's copy has only in-frame clones and leaves some out. The sample has around 20,000 clones; 76% are singletons. This specimen was CD4+ or CD8+ T cells sorted from blood, taken in a trial of the OX40 agonist ivuxolimab. The receptor's source is an adult with an advanced solid tumor such as melanoma, head and neck, liver or kidney cancer. V and J are TRBV4-1 and TRBJ2-5; 13 positions agree with TRBD2. This chain's CDR3 is CASSNSRLAGGQETQYF. The CDR3 nucleotides are TGCGCCAGCAGCAACTCCCGACTAGCGGGGGGCCAAGAGACCCAGTACTTC.